This T cell receptor beta chain is drawn from a study of identical twins. Via MiXCR, TCRdb re-called the 5' RACE reads, giving one row per CDR3 protein. Of roughly 750,000 distinct CDR3 sequences in the sample, less than 25% were seen once. This CDR3 is built from 15 residues. From germline, CDR1 is SGHVS and CDR2 FNYEAQ. The germline V and J ends were trimmed by 1 base and 6 bases, with 13 bases remaining between them. These data were likewise used in another study, on T cells expressing NK-cell markers.

The sequenced sample was PBMCs. This chain uses TRBV7-6 with TRBJ2-4; tentatively, D is TRBD1 (6 bases). This clonotype was sampled from a woman aged 18-29 years in good health. CDR3 DNA sequence: TGTGCCAGCAGCTTAGAGGGCGGCAGGGGAAACATTCAGTACTTC. Translation gives CASSLEGGRGNIQYF.